The rows below give T cell receptor beta chains drawn from one sample of a study. TCRdb used MiXCR to reprocess the 5' RACE reads, holding one entry per CDR3 protein. The sample includes about 57,000 distinct CDR3 sequences, about 28% of them seen just once. Sequencing was carried out using tumor-infiltrating memory CD4+ T cells sorted from the breast tumor. All receptors come from a female donor with breast cancer. Each CDR3 is given with its conserved first and last residue. D genes are given only for firm matches. For some rows the clone size is stated as once, few or many, or as a class when expanded; others skip it.

clone size,V gene,D gene,J gene,CDR3 protein,CDR3 DNA
-,TRBV12-3/TRBV12-4,-,TRBJ2-4,CASSLRQGRDIQYF,TGTGCCAGCAGTCTTAGACAGGGGAGGGACATTCAGTACTTC
few,TRBV6-6,-,TRBJ2-1,CASSTGRPSSYNEQFF,TGTGCCAGCAGTACCGGCCGTCCGAGCTCCTACAATGAGCAGTTCTTC
once,TRBV4-3,-,TRBJ2-3,CASSRISGDTQYF,TGCGCCAGCAGCAGGATTTCCGGAGATACGCAGTATTTT
-,TRBV6-2/TRBV6-3,-,TRBJ2-2,CASSLTTGNTGELFF,TGTGCCAGCAGCCTAACCACAGGGAACACCGGGGAGCTGTTTTTT
few,TRBV7-9,-,TRBJ2-7,CASSPWTSSHEQYF,TGTGCCAGCAGCCCGTGGACCAGCAGCCACGAGCAGTACTTC
-,TRBV7-2,-,TRBJ1-5,CASSLGGSTDQPQHF,TGTGCCAGCAGCTTAGGAGGAAGTACAGATCAGCCCCAGCATTTT
-,TRBV4-2,TRBD1,TRBJ1-2,CASSQAQTGGAKGYTF,TGTGCCAGCAGCCAAGCTCAGACAGGGGGCGCGAAAGGCTACACCTTC
-,TRBV7-9,-,TRBJ1-1,CASNLYSLNTEAFF,TGTGCCAGCAACCTATATAGTTTGAACACTGAAGCTTTCTTT
few,TRBV10-3,TRBD2,TRBJ2-7,CAIKASGMGEQYF,TGTGCCATCAAAGCTAGCGGGATGGGCGAGCAGTACTTC
-,TRBV7-2,TRBD2,TRBJ2-3,CASSPQRGTDTQYF,TGTGCCAGCAGCCCCCAGCGGGGGACAGATACGCAGTATTTT
few,TRBV29-1,TRBD2,TRBJ2-1,CSVPRTSGSNEQFF,TGCAGCGTCCCCCGGACTAGCGGGAGCAATGAGCAGTTCTTC
-,TRBV28,-,TRBJ2-1,CASRGRLDDEQFF,TGTGCCAGCAGGGGGCGGCTCGACGATGAGCAGTTCTTC
-,TRBV12-3/TRBV12-4,-,TRBJ1-6,CASRMVGDTTPLHF,TGTGCCAGCAGGATGGTCGGTGACACGACACCCCTCCACTTT
-,TRBV5-5,-,TRBJ2-5,CASSLEGVTAQYF,TGTGCCAGCAGCTTGGAGGGAGTCACGGCCCAGTACTTC
few,TRBV7-8,-,TRBJ2-3,CASSFPPLAARTDTQYF,TGTGCCAGCAGCTTCCCCCCACTAGCCGCCCGCACAGATACGCAGTATTTT
many,TRBV20-1,-,TRBJ2-5,CSARDYRQLETQYF,TGCAGTGCTAGAGATTATCGGCAGTTAGAGACCCAGTACTTC
few,TRBV5-1,TRBD1,TRBJ2-3,CASSLAKGAVQYF,TGCGCCAGCAGCTTGGCCAAGGGGGCTGTGCAGTATTTT
-,TRBV2,-,TRBJ2-3,CASLAADTQYF,TGTGCCAGCCTGGCAGCAGATACGCAGTATTTT
many,TRBV5-1,-,TRBJ2-1,CASSPDYRRNEQFF,TGCGCCAGCAGCCCGGACTACCGCAGGAATGAGCAGTTCTTC
-,TRBV12-3/TRBV12-4,-,TRBJ1-4,CASSLALRGGEKLFF,TGTGCCAGCAGTTTAGCGCTTAGAGGTGGCGAAAAACTGTTTTTT
-,TRBV7-8,-,TRBJ2-2,CASSLAGTVTGELFF,TGTGCCAGCAGCTTAGCGGGTACGGTCACCGGGGAGCTGTTTTTT
few,TRBV7-3,TRBD1,TRBJ2-1,CASSSETQGAQGQFF,TGTGCCAGCAGCTCCGAAACTCAGGGGGCGCAGGGGCAGTTCTTC
few,TRBV28,TRBD1,TRBJ1-1,CASSQWDRGSEAFF,TGTGCCAGCAGCCAGTGGGACAGGGGGTCTGAAGCTTTCTTT
few,TRBV12-3/TRBV12-4,TRBD2,TRBJ2-1,CASSQDPGLANGEQFF,TGCGCCAGCAGTCAAGATCCGGGACTAGCGAACGGTGAGCAGTTCTTC
many,TRBV20-1,TRBD1,TRBJ1-1,CSAPGQEGGLGTEAFF,TGCAGTGCACCGGGACAGGAAGGGGGGCTCGGCACTGAAGCTTTCTTT
few,TRBV24-1,-,TRBJ2-7,CATSDFRGGMSYEQYF,TGTGCCACCAGTGATTTTAGGGGGGGTATGTCCTACGAGCAGTACTTC
few,TRBV7-9,TRBD1,TRBJ1-4,CASSPGDSGNEKLFF,TGTGCCAGCAGCCCGGGGGACAGTGGCAATGAAAAACTGTTTTTT
few,TRBV7-9,-,TRBJ2-1,CASSLQGSPYNEQFF,TGTGCCAGCAGCTTACAGGGCAGCCCTTACAATGAGCAGTTCTTC
few,TRBV28,-,TRBJ2-7,CASSSGAADYEQYF,TGTGCCAGCTCCTCGGGGGCAGCTGACTACGAGCAGTACTTC